This T cell receptor (beta chain) was recorded in a study of blood T cells in healthy people across ages. General observations from the study: PBMCs that were unsorted prevented a conclusive naive versus antigen-experienced comparison.

Trimming removed 3 bases from V and 7 bases from J; junction bases left unmatched: 12. This CDR3 has 16 residues. The table lists this clonotype with a few counts. As yet, its antigen is unknown. Primers used in a second PCR of roughly 6 to 12 cycles were a sample-barcoded 5' primer and a J-beta primer mix. TCRdb processed the 5' RACE reads anew with MiXCR; each CDR3 protein has one entry. The profile shows some 730,000 distinct CDR3 sequences, approximately 21% of them singletons. This sequence joins TRBV12-3 or TRBV12-4 and TRBJ2-1, with 7 positions matching TRBD2. This sequence was found in a man aged 70-80 years in good health. Material: blood. Here the CDR3 DNA reads TGTGCCAGCAGTTTTTATGCGGGAGAGGCGGGGAATGAGCAGTTCTTC. This translates into CASSFYAGEAGNEQFF.